This T cell receptor (beta chain) emerged from a study of T cell repertoires in cytomegalovirus infection. Study as a whole: Public signatures in TCR beta pointed to CMV infection and matching HLA type. Study-level points and caveats: The cumulative frequency of public TCR beta families identified carriers of CMV plus the relevant HLA. Dominating the ex vivo response were HLA-C-restricted CMV-specific TCR beta clonotypes.

Germline-derived CDR1 and CDR2 are SGHNT and YYREEE (reference sequence). V dropped 4 bases and J dropped 0; count of bases not matched to a gene: 5. This CDR3 region has 16 residues. Each CDR3 protein is one row after TCRdb ran MiXCR on the reads. The sample lists approximately 490,000 distinct CDR3 sequences, around 11% occurring once. The table lists this clonotype with a few counts. No antigen is known for it. The sequence derives from a human donor in good health (CMV status not recorded). Some clones in this sample may be carry-over from other donors' samples. Input material: PBMCs. The rearrangement links TRBV5-4 to TRBJ2-1; 9 nucleotides line up with TRBD1. The DNA of the CDR3 is TGTGCCAGCAGCCCCCCGGACAGGGGCTCCTACAATGAGCAGTTCTTC. It codes for CASSPPDRGSYNEQFF.